This TCR beta chain was identified during a study of blood T cell repertoires in COVID-19. Study information: T cells, B-cell-depleted T cells, or PBMCs supplied cDNA or gDNA.

The V gene's germline CDR1 is MNHEY and CDR2 SVGAGI. The CDR3 has 15 amino acids. V lost 0 bases and J 4 bases, leaving 12 bases between the germline ends. The assay was immunoSEQ multiplex PCR, and TCRdb's table has in-frame clones only and misses some. The table shows more than 95,000 clones, with under 90% occurring only once. Sequenced input: peripheral blood. The chain uses TRBV6-5 and TRBJ1-2, with D unresolved. The TCR comes from a man of 80 years or more with acute or convalescent COVID-19. In nucleotides, the CDR3 is TGTGCCAGCAGTTACTCGAGCGGACGGGGCTATGGCTACACCTTC. Translating gives CASSYSSGRGYGYTF.